The T cell receptor (beta chain) under discussion was sequenced for a study of blood T cells in healthy people across ages. Samples had at least 7 million PBMCs isolated from them. Per germline, CDR1 SEHNR and CDR2 FQNEAQ (reference sequence). This CDR3 is built from 17 residues. The V gene end was trimmed by 1 base and the J gene end by 0 bases; junction bases not matched to a gene: 8. Then a second PCR, running about 6 to 11 cycles, was carried out with a sample-barcoded 5' primer and a J-beta primer mix. Each of the cDNA molecules was tagged by a template-switch adaptor with 12 random nucleotides. One entry per CDR3 protein results from TCRdb running MiXCR on the 5' RACE reads. This table holds almost 300,000 distinct CDR3 sequences, 25% to 30% found once.

The material sequenced was blood. This TCR derives from a woman between 65 and 79 years old in good health. The chain is built from TRBV7-9 and TRBJ2-7; 8 bases map to TRBD2. The CDR3 DNA is TGTGCCAGCAGCTTAGTTCCCCCGAGCGGGAGCTCCTACGAGCAGTACTTC. Translating it yields CASSLVPPSGSSYEQYF.